The 32 T cell receptor beta chains in this list originate from one sample, sequenced in a study of cytomegalovirus exposure and HLA in healthy donors. The PCR made use of 60 Vbeta and 13 Jbeta primers. Assay used: immunoSEQ multiplex PCR; TCRdb lists only in-frame clones, some missing. This specimen shows about 160,000 clones; the ten leading clones hold around 1.7%. The sample consisted of PBMCs. These receptors came from a woman aged 45-65 years in good health and CMV-seronegative.

The chain uses TRBV7-2 and TRBJ2-2, with 8 bases fitting TRBD2. CDR1 and CDR2 (germline): SGHTA, FQGNSA. The CDR3 contains 19 residues. The ends lost 0 bases at V and 1 base at J; junction bases unmatched: 10. The CDR3 loop is CASSLAALRGGMNTGELFF. In DNA, the CDR3 is TGTGCCAGCAGCTTAGCGGCCCTCCGGGGGGGGATGAACACCGGGGAGCTGTTTTTT.

The chain employs TRBV29-1 and TRBJ1-5, with D uncertain. V lost 6 bases, J lost 11 bases, and 17 bases lay in between. The CDR3 sequence is 12 residues long. Germline lookup yields CDR1 SQVTM and CDR2 ANQGSEA. Here the CDR3 reads CSVADSWGAQHF. The CDR3 DNA reads as TGCAGCGTCGCTGATTCTTGGGGAGCCCAGCATTTT.

V is TRBV5-5 and J is TRBJ2-7; 8 bases match TRBD1. The CDR3 is 14 residues long. V was clipped by 0 bases and J by 6 bases; unmatched bases: 5. Germline CDR1 is SGHKS and CDR2 is YYEKEE (reference sequence). The CDR3 loop reads CASSLVDRESEQYF. The DNA of the CDR3 is TGTGCCAGCAGCTTGGTGGACAGGGAGAGCGAGCAGTACTTC.

The V call is TRBV5-8, the J call TRBJ1-2, with 11 bases matching TRBD1. The CDR3 is made up of 16 amino acids. Germline V gene sequence: CDR1 SGHTS, CDR2 YDEGEE. J was trimmed by 12 bases and V by 5 bases; bases with no gene match: 18. The CDR3 spells CASSQRRGTGGDFDTF. The DNA for the CDR3 is TGTGCCAGCAGTCAACGGCGGGGGACAGGGGGTGATTTTGACACCTTC. Full variable domain (outside the CDR3, taken from reference TRBV5-8 and TRBJ1-2): EAGVTQSPTHLIKTRGQQATLRCSPISGHTSVYWYQQALGLGLQFLLWYDEGEERNRGNFPPRFSGRQFPNYSSELNVNALELEDSALYLCASSQRRGTGGDFDTFGSGTRLTVV.

This chain links TRBV6-5 with TRBJ1-1, with TRBD1 as a possible D gene (6 bases). The CDR3 sequence is 14 residues long. Germline V lookup: CDR1 MNHEY, CDR2 SVGAGI. The V end lost 5 bases, the J end lost 0 bases, and 10 bases lay between the germline ends. The CDR3 spells CASSPGAVNTEAFF. As DNA, the CDR3 is TGTGCCAGCAGTCCAGGGGCGGTGAACACTGAAGCTTTCTTT.

This sequence joins TRBV5-1 and TRBJ2-1; 13 bases agree with TRBD2. Germline V gene sequence: CDR1 SGHRS, CDR2 YFSETQ. The CDR3 is 17 amino acids. V dropped 3 bases and J dropped 4; count of bases not matched to a gene: 7. In DNA form, the CDR3 reads TGCGCCAGCAGCTACCGGACTAGCGGGGGAGAGTACAATGAGCAGTTCTTC. It translates to CASSYRTSGGEYNEQFF.

The chain links TRBV30 to TRBJ2-5, with 10 bases lining up with TRBD2. After removal of 3 bases from V and 0 bases from J, the junction contained 10 bases not matched to a gene. Germline CDR1 reads GTSNPN; CDR2 reads SVGIG (reference sequence). The CDR3 has 17 amino acids. CDR3 loop: CAWSRGRTSGYQETQYF. In DNA, the CDR3 is TGTGCCTGGAGCCGGGGGCGGACTAGCGGCTACCAAGAGACCCAGTACTTC.

The chain is built from TRBV19 and TRBJ2-7; 10 nucleotides line up with TRBD2. The V gene's germline CDR1 is LNHDA and CDR2 SQIVND (reference sequence). J was trimmed by 0 bases and V by 0 bases; bases with no gene match: 5. The CDR3 is 17 residues long. The CDR3: CASSIDLAGDSSYEQYF. The DNA for the CDR3 is TGTGCCAGTAGTATAGATCTAGCGGGAGATAGCTCCTACGAGCAGTACTTC.

This chain connects TRBV7-9 to TRBJ2-1; 7 positions match TRBD1. This CDR3 contains 15 residues. Germline loops: CDR1 SEHNR, CDR2 FQNEAQ (reference sequence). Trimming took 8 bases from V and 2 from J; bases not matched to a gene: 9. CDR3 loop: CASGSWQGAYNEQFF. The DNA of the CDR3 is TGTGCCAGCGGCTCCTGGCAGGGGGCCTACAATGAGCAGTTCTTC. Based on the CDR3 plus reference TRBV7-9 and TRBJ2-1, the full variable domain is DTGVSQNPRHKITKRGQNVTFRCDPISEHNRLYWYRQTLGQGPEFLTYFQNEAQLEKSRLLSDRFSAERPKGSFSTLEIQRTEQGDSAMYLCASGSWQGAYNEQFFGPGTRLTVL.

The rearrangement links TRBV7-2 to TRBJ2-5; TRBD2 aligns across 13 bases. This CDR3 comprises 15 residues. Looked up from germline, CDR1 is SGHTA and CDR2 is FQGNSA. The trim removed 2 bases at V and 5 bases at J, leaving 2 bases unmatched. The CDR3 DNA reads TGTGCCAGCAGCTTAAGACTAGCGGGAGGCGAGACCCAGTACTTC. This sequence encodes CASSLRLAGGETQYF.

The chain carries TRBV5-6 and TRBJ1-2; possible D gene TRBD1, 6 bases. This CDR3 is built from 13 residues. Per the germline V gene, CDR1 is SGHDT and CDR2 is YYEEEE. V shed 0 bases and J shed 3 bases, with 6 bases lying between them. CDR3 amino acids: CASSLDRDYGYTF. The CDR3 DNA is TGTGCCAGCAGCTTGGACAGGGACTATGGCTACACCTTC.

The chain links TRBV19 to TRBJ2-1, with 12 bases matching TRBD2. Germline assignment: CDR1 LNHDA and CDR2 SQIVND (reference sequence). The V gene end was trimmed by 6 bases and the J gene end by 2 bases; junction bases not matched to a gene: 11. This CDR3 has 18 amino acids. CDR3 protein: CASRSLAGGFLTYNEQFF. Written as DNA, the CDR3 is TGTGCCAGTAGATCCCTAGCGGGGGGGTTCCTTACCTACAATGAGCAGTTCTTC. The full variable domain, completed using reference TRBV19 and TRBJ2-1, is DGGITQSPKYLFRKEGQNVTLSCEQNLNHDAMYWYRQDPGQGLRLIYYSQIVNDFQKGDIAEGYSVSREKKESFPLTVTSAQKNPTAFYLCASRSLAGGFLTYNEQFFGPGTRLTVL.

The chain has TRBV27 and TRBJ1-1; D may be TRBD1 (5 bases). V lost 5 bases and J lost 7, with 23 bases in between. The length of the CDR3 is 16 residues. Germline V CDR1 and CDR2: MNHEY, SMNVEV (reference sequence). CDR3 protein: CASSPNRRGSWGEAFF. CDR3 nucleotide sequence: TGTGCCAGCAGTCCAAATCGGAGGGGCTCCTGGGGTGAAGCTTTCTTT.

The V gene is TRBV19, the J gene TRBJ1-5; no clear D gene. The V gene's germline CDR1 is LNHDA and CDR2 SQIVND (reference sequence). This CDR3 comprises 15 residues. With 3 bases removed from V and 3 bases from J, the gap between germline ends came to 12 bases. The DNA for the CDR3 is TGTGCCAGTAGTATGCGAGGAACCGACAATCAGCCCCAGCATTTT. Its protein product is CASSMRGTDNQPQHF.

The rearrangement uses TRBV7-2 and TRBJ1-2, with no clear D. Germline V lookup: CDR1 SGHTA, CDR2 FQGNSA. There are 15 residues in the CDR3. The V end lost 4 bases, the J end lost 7 bases, and 19 bases lay between the germline ends. CDR3 nucleotides: TGTGCCAGCAGCTCCCGGAATCGGGGTGAGGGTGGCTACACCTTC. Encoded protein: CASSSRNRGEGGYTF.

The V and J genes are TRBV9 and TRBJ2-1, with D perhaps TRBD2 (6 bases). The germline V and J ends were trimmed by 3 bases and 8 bases, with 21 bases remaining between them. The V gene's germline CDR1 is SGDLS and CDR2 YYNGEE. CDR3 length: 16 residues. The CDR3 nucleotides read TGTGCCAGCAGCGCCGAGGGGAGGTCAGGGTGGGATGAGCAGTTCTTC. Protein: CASSAEGRSGWDEQFF.

The chain links TRBV27 to TRBJ2-2; possibly TRBD2 for D (5 bases). The ends were cut back, 5 bases at V and 6 bases at J, with 10 bases in the middle. The CDR3 runs to 13 residues. CDR1 is MNHEY and CDR2 is SMNVEV in the germline V gene (reference sequence). CDR3 residues: CASSPGFAGELFF. For the CDR3, the DNA is TGTGCCAGCAGTCCGGGATTCGCCGGGGAGCTGTTTTTT.

Concerning this clone itself: A junction boundary mismatches the germline segment, possibly from a read error. This chain connects TRBV9 to TRBJ1-2; D might be TRBD1 (5 bases). The V gene's germline CDR1 is SGDLS and CDR2 YYNGEE. This CDR3 contains 15 residues. CDR3 sequence (DNA): TGTGCCAGCAGAGTAGGGACTTCAAATTATGGTGGCTACACCTTC. It is translated as CASRVGTSNYGGYTF.

CDR3 nucleotides: TGTGCCAGCAGTCCACTCGACAGGGGTTATGGCTACACCTTC. As protein: CASSPLDRGYGYTF. V usage is TRBV2 and J usage is TRBJ1-2, with 8 bases matching TRBD1. The CDR3 loop spans 14 amino acids. In germline, CDR1 is SNHLY, CDR2 FYNNEI. V lost 5 bases, J lost 5 bases, and 7 bases stayed unmatched.

The chain recombines TRBV11-2 with TRBJ1-4; 7 bases are a match to TRBD1. The junction had 3 bases not matched to a gene; V was cut back by 1 base and J by 1 base. This CDR3 region has 16 residues. Germline V gene data show CDR1 as SGHAT and CDR2 as FQNNGV. The DNA of the CDR3 is TGTGCCAGCAGCTTAGGCACAGGGGTAACTAATGAAAAACTGTTTTTT. It is translated as CASSLGTGVTNEKLFF. Based on the CDR3 plus reference TRBV11-2 and TRBJ1-4, the full variable domain is EAGVAQSPRYKIIEKRQSVAFWCNPISGHATLYWYQQILGQGPKLLIQFQNNGVVDDSQLPKDRFSAERLKGVDSTLKIQPAKLEDSAVYLCASSLGTGVTNEKLFFGSGTQLSVL.

This rearrangement joins TRBV5-1 to TRBJ2-1, with D possibly TRBD1 on 5 matching bases. The CDR3 spans 15 residues. The V gene's germline CDR1 is SGHRS and CDR2 YFSETQ. The V end lost 3 bases, the J end lost 1 base, and 11 bases lay between the germline ends. The CDR3 region has the DNA TGCGCCAGCAGCTCAGGGAAAGGGTCCTACAATGAGCAGTTCTTC. Translation gives CASSSGKGSYNEQFF.

The chain recombines TRBV25-1 with TRBJ1-1; weak D call: TRBD1 (5 bases). V gave up 1 base and J gave up 7 bases, with 13 bases separating them. The germline CDR1 and CDR2 sequences are MGHDK and SYGVNS. The CDR3 extends over 14 amino acids. In nucleotides, the CDR3 is TGTGCCAGCAGTGAATGGGGCAGGTCGGGTGAAGCTTTCTTT. This codes for CASSEWGRSGEAFF.

The chain uses TRBV9 and TRBJ2-2, with a weak D call TRBD1 (5 bases). Germline CDR1 SGDLS, CDR2 YYNGEE. V shed 0 bases and J shed 0 bases, with 6 bases lying between them. The CDR3 has 15 amino acids. This CDR3 reads CASSVGQSNTGELFF. CDR3 sequence (DNA): TGTGCCAGCAGCGTAGGACAGTCGAACACCGGGGAGCTGTTTTTT.

The rearrangement uses TRBV19 and TRBJ1-2, with D perhaps TRBD1 (6 bases). The CDR3 is 14 residues long. V was clipped by 3 bases and J by 2 bases, with 10 bases between them. CDR1 is LNHDA, CDR2 SQIVND, per germline (reference sequence). The CDR3 protein is CASSIRTENYGYTF. The CDR3 nucleotides read TGTGCCAGTAGTATCCGGACAGAGAACTATGGCTACACCTTC.

The rearrangement links TRBV18 to TRBJ2-5, with a possible D match to TRBD1 (6 bases). In germline, CDR1 is KGHSH, CDR2 LQKENI. V lost 10 bases and J 4 bases, leaving 19 bases between the germline ends. The CDR3 runs 14 residues. The chain's CDR3 is CATLDRLVGETQYF. The CDR3 DNA follows: TGTGCCACCTTAGACAGGCTCGTAGGAGAGACCCAGTACTTC.

The chain has TRBV5-1 and TRBJ2-5, with 7 bases identical to TRBD1. V shed 4 bases and J 1 base; nucleotides not matched to a gene: 1. Per germline, CDR1 SGHRS and CDR2 YFSETQ. The CDR3 spans 13 residues. CDR3: CASSGTAQETQYF. Written as DNA, the CDR3 is TGCGCCAGCAGCGGGACAGCCCAAGAGACCCAGTACTTC. Drawing the rest from reference TRBV5-1 and TRBJ2-5, the complete variable domain is KAGVTQTPRYLIKTRGQQVTLSCSPISGHRSVSWYQQTPGQGLQFLFEYFSETQRNKGNFPGRFSGRQFSNSRSEMNVSTLELGDSALYLCASSGTAQETQYFGPGTRLLVL.

The rearrangement joins TRBV18 to TRBJ2-1, with a possible D match to TRBD2 (6 bases). The V gene's germline CDR1 is KGHSH and CDR2 LQKENI. CDR3 length: 17 residues. The V end lost 3 bases, the J end lost 0 bases, and 15 bases lay between the germline ends. Here the CDR3 reads CASSPRDFQSSYNEQFF. CDR3 DNA sequence: TGTGCCAGCTCACCCAGGGACTTTCAAAGCTCCTACAATGAGCAGTTCTTC. The full variable domain, with the rest looked up from reference TRBV18 and TRBJ2-1, is NAGVMQNPRHLVRRRGQEARLRCSPMKGHSHVYWYRQLPEEGLKFMVYLQKENIIDESGMPKERFSAEFPKEGPSILRIQQVVRGDSAAYFCASSPRDFQSSYNEQFFGPGTRLTVL.

V usage is TRBV19 and J usage is TRBJ2-1; D is uncertain. CDR3 size: 11 residues. The V end was cut by 7 bases, the J end by 4 bases, with 5 bases between. The germline V gene encodes CDR1 LNHDA and CDR2 SQIVND (reference sequence). Written as DNA, the CDR3 is TGTGCCAGTAAAGAGTACAATGAGCAGTTCTTC. Protein sequence: CASKEYNEQFF.

The chain couples TRBV7-2 to TRBJ2-4, with 7 bases fitting TRBD2. After removal of 6 bases from V and 6 bases from J, the junction contained 11 bases not matched to a gene. CDR1 and CDR2 from the germline V gene are SGHTA and FQGNSA. The CDR3 is made up of 15 amino acids. This CDR3 is CASSIGHGGGNIQYF. CDR3 in DNA: TGTGCCAGCAGTATTGGACACGGCGGGGGAAACATTCAGTACTTC.

The chain joins TRBV4-2 to TRBJ1-5; perhaps TRBD1 as D (5 bases). The CDR3 runs to 16 residues. From germline, CDR1 is LGHNA and CDR2 YNFKEQ. Trimming removed 2 bases from V and 7 bases from J, with 18 bases in between. The CDR3 sequence is CASSQLTGRGGQPQHF. CDR3 coding DNA: TGTGCCAGCAGCCAACTAACGGGGAGGGGCGGGCAGCCCCAGCATTTT.

The rearrangement uses TRBV7-9 and TRBJ1-6; D possibly corresponds to TRBD1 (6 bases). Per germline, CDR1 SEHNR and CDR2 FQNEAQ (reference sequence). The CDR3 contains 16 residues. Trimming pared 0 bases from V and 8 bases from J, leaving 14 bases between. The CDR3 DNA follows: TGTGCCAGCAGCTTAGCGGGCAGGGGTCGGGATTCACCCCTCCACTTT. Translating gives CASSLAGRGRDSPLHF.

This chain links TRBV6-5 with TRBJ1-2; maybe TRBD1 (5 bases). The CDR3 extends over 13 amino acids. Trimming pared 6 bases from V and 5 bases from J, leaving 13 bases between. The germline V gene encodes CDR1 MNHEY and CDR2 SVGAGI. CDR3 protein: CASRGTTQYGYTF. CDR3 nucleotide sequence: TGTGCCAGCAGGGGGACTACTCAGTATGGCTACACCTTC.